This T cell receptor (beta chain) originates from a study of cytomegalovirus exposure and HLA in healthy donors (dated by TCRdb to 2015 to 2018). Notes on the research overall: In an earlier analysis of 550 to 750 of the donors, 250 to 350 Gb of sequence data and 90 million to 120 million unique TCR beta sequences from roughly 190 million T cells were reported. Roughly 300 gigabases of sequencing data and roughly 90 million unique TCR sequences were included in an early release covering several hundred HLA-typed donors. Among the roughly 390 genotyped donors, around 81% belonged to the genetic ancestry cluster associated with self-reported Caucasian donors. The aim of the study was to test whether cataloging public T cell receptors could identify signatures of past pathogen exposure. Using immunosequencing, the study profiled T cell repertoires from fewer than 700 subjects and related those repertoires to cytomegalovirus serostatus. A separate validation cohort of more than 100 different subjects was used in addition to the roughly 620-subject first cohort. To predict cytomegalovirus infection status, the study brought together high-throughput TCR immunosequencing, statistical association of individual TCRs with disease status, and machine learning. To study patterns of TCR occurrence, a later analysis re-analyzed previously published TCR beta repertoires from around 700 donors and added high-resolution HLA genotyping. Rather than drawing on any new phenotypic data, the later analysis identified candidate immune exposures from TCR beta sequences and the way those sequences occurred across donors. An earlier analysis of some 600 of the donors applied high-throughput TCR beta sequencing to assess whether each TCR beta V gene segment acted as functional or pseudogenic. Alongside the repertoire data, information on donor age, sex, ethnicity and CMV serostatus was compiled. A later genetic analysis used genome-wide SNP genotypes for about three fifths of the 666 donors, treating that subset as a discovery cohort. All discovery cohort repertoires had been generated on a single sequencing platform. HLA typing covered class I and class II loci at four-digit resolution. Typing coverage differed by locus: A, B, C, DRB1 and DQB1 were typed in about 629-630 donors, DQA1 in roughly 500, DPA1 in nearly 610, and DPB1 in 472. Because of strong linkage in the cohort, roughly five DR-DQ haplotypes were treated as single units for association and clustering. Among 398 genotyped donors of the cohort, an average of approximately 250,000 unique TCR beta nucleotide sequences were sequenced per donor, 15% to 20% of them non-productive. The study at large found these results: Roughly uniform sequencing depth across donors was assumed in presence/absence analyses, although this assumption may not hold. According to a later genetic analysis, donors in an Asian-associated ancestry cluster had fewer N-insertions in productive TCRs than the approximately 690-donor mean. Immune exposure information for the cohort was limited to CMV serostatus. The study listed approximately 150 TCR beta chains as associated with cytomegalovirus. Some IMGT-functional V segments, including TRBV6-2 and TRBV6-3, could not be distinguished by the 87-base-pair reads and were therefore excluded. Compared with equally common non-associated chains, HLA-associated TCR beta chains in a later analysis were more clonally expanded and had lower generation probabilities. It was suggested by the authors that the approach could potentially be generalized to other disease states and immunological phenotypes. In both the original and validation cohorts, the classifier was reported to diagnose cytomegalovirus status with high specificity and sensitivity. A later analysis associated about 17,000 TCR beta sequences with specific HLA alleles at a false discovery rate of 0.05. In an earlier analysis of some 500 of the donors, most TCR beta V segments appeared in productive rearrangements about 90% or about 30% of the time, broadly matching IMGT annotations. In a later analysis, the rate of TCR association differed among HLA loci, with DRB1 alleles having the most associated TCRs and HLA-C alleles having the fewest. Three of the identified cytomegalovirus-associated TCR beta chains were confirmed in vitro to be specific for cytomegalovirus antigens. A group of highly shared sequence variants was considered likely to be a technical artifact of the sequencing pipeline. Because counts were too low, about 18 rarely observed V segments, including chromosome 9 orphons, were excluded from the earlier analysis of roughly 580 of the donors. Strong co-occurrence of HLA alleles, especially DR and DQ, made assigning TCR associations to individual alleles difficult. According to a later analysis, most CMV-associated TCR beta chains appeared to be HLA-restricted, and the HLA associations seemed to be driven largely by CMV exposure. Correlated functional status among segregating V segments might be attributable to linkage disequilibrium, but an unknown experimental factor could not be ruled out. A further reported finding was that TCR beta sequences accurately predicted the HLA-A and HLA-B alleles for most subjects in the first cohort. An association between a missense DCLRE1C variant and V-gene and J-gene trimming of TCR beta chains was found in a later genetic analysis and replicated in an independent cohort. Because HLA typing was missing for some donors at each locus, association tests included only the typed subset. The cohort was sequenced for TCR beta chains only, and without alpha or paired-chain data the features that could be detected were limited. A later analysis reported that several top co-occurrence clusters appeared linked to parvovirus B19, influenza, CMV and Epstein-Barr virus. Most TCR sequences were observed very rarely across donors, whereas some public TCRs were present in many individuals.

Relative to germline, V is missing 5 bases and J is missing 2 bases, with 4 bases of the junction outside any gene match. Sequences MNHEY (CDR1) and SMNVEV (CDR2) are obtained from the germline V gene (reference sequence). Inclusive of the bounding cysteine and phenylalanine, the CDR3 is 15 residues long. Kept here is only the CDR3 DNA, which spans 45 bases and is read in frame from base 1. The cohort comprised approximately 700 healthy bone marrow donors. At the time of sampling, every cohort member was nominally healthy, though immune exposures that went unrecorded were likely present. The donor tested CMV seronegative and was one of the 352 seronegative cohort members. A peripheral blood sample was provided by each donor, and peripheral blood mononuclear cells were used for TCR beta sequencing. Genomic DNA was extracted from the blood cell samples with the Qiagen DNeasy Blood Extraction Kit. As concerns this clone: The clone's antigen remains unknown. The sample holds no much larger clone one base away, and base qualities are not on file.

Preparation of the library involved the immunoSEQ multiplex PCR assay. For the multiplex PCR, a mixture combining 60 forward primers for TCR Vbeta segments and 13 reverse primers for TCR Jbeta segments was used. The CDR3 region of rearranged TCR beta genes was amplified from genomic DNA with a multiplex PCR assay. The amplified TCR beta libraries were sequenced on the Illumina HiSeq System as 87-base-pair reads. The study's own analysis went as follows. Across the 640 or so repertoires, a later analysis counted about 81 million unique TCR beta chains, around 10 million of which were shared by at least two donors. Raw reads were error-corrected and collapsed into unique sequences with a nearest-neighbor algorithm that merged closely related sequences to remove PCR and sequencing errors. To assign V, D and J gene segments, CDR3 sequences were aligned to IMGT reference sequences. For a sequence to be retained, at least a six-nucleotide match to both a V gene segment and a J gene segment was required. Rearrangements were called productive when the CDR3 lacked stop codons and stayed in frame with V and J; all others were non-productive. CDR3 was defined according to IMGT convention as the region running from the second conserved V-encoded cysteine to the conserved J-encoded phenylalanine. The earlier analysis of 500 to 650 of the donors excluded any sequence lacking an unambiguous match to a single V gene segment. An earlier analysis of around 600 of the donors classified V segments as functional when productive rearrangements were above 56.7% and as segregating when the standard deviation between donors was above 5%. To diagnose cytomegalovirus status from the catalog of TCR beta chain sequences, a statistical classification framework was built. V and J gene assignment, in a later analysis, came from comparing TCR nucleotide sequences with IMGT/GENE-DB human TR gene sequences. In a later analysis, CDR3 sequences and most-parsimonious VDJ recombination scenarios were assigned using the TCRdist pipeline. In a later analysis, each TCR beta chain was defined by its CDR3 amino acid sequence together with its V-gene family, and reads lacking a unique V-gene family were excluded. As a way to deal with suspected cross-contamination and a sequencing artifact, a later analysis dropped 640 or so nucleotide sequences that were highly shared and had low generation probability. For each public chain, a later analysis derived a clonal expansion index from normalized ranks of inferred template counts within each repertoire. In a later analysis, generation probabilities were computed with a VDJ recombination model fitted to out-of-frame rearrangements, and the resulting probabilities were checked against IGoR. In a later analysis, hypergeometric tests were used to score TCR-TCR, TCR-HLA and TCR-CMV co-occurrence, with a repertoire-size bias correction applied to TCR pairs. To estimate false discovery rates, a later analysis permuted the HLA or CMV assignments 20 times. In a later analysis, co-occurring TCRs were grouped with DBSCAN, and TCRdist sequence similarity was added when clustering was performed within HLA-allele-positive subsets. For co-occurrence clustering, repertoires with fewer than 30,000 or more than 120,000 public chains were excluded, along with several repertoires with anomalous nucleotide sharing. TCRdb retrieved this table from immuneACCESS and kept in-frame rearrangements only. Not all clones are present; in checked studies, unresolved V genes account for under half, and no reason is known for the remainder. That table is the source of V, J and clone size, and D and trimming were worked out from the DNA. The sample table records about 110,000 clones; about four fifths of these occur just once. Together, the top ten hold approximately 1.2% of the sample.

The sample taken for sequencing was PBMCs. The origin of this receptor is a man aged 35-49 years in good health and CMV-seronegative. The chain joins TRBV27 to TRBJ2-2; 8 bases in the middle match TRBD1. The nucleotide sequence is TGTGCCAGCAGTCCAGGGGGCAGAAACACCGGGGAGCTGTTTTTT. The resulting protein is CASSPGGRNTGELFF.